The 13 T cell receptor beta chains presented below share a single source sample, sequenced in a study of blood T cells in healthy people across ages. The second PCR ran about 6 to 12 cycles with a sample-barcoded 5' primer and J-beta primers. TCRdb passed the 5' RACE reads through MiXCR, listing each CDR3 protein once. The table has some 930,000 distinct CDR3 sequences, approximately 32% seen once. Separately, the same data were catalogued under a study of T cells of mothers and their children.

The sequenced sample consisted of blood. These receptors were obtained from a woman aged 40 to 49 in good health.

This clonotype came up a few times. The J gene is TRBJ1-5, the V gene TRBV5-5; tentatively, D is TRBD1 (5 bases). Germline CDR1 reads SGHKS; CDR2 reads YYEKEE (reference sequence). The V end was cut by 1 base, the J end by 7 bases, with 15 bases between. The CDR3 runs 15 residues. CDR3 DNA sequence: TGTGCCAGCAGCTTGATAACTGGGGCCGGGCAGCCCCAGCATTTT. Translated: CASSLITGAGQPQHF.

In the case of this clonotype: Relative to the germline gene, one junction end is altered; a read error may explain this. The rearrangement joins TRBV20-1 to TRBJ2-7; D gene unclear. Germline V gives CDR1 DFQATT, CDR2 SNEGSKA (reference sequence). CDR3 length equals 13 residues. The CDR3 DNA sequence: TGCAGTGCTAGTCTTCACGGTTCCTACGGGCAGTACTTC. Its protein product is CSASLHGSYGQYF.

Ten or more counts support this clonotype. The CDR3, as DNA: TGTGCCAGCAGCCCACCAGGGACCGGTAAAAACATTCAGTACTTC. Translation gives CASSPPGTGKNIQYF. The chain has TRBV7-9 and TRBJ2-4; either TRBD1 or TRBD2 may supply D (5 bases each). Trimming removed 5 bases at V and 4 bases at J, with 15 bases between. The germline CDR1 and CDR2 sequences are SEHNR and FQNEAQ (reference sequence). The CDR3 spans 15 residues.

This clonotype was detected ten times or more. This chain uses TRBV15 with TRBJ1-2; 8 bases map to TRBD1. J gave up 6 bases and V 3 bases, and 12 bases lay outside the gene matches. Germline lookup yields CDR1 LNHNV and CDR2 YYDKDF (reference sequence). The CDR3 covers 16 residues. The CDR3 is CATSRLLTGDDNGYTF. CDR3 nucleotide sequence: TGTGCCACCAGCAGGCTCCTGACAGGGGATGATAATGGCTACACCTTC. Together with reference TRBV15 and TRBJ1-2, the CDR3 gives the full variable domain: DAMVIQNPRYQVTQFGKPVTLSCSQTLNHNVMYWYQQKSSQAPKLLFHYYDKDFNNEADTPDNFQSRRPNTSFCFLDIRSPGLGDTAMYLCATSRLLTGDDNGYTFGSGTRLTVV.

The V call is TRBV19, the J call TRBJ2-1; perhaps TRBD1 as D (5 bases). Germline assignment: CDR1 LNHDA and CDR2 SQIVND (reference sequence). V was shortened by 5 bases and J by 11 bases, with 13 bases between the two germline ends. This CDR3 region has 12 residues. The chain's CDR3 is CASSPPDTKQFF. CDR3 coding DNA: TGTGCCAGTAGTCCACCGGACACTAAGCAGTTCTTC.

Comment on this clonotype: One junction end disagrees with the germline gene, perhaps due to a read error. This sequence joins TRBV7-2 and TRBJ1-4; D might be TRBD1 (5 bases). Per the germline V gene, CDR1 is SGHTA and CDR2 is FQGNSA. This CDR3 is built from 16 residues. CDR3 in DNA: TGTGCCAGCACCTTAGGGGCAGGGAGGAGAAATGAAAAACTGTTTTTT. Protein sequence: CASTLGAGRRNEKLFF. Looking up the rest from reference TRBV7-2 and TRBJ1-4 gives the full variable domain: GAGVSQSPSNKVTEKGKDVELRCDPISGHTALYWYRQSLGQGLEFLIYFQGNSAPDKSGLPSDRFSAERTGGSVSTLTIQRTQQEDSAVYLCASTLGAGRRNEKLFFGSGTQLSVL.

There are a few counts of this clonotype. The rearrangement links TRBV11-2 to TRBJ2-1, with TRBD1 as a possible D gene (6 bases). The CDR3 length is 13 residues. Germline V CDR1 and CDR2: SGHAT, FQNNGV. Trimming took off 4 bases at V and 7 bases at J, with 11 bases between the two ends. For the CDR3, the DNA is TGTGCCAGCAGCTCTGACAGGTTTAATGAGCAGTTCTTC. Its translation is CASSSDRFNEQFF.

This chain uses TRBV7-9 with TRBJ2-1; the match to TRBD1 covers 10 bases. The CDR3 is 16 residues long. Germline V gene lookup returns CDR1 SEHNR and CDR2 FQNEAQ (reference sequence). The trim removed 7 bases at V and 2 bases at J, leaving 8 bases unmatched. The CDR3 coding sequence is TGTGCCAGCACCATAGCCGGGACAGGGGCCTACAATGAGCAGTTCTTC. Translating gives CASTIAGTGAYNEQFF.

The V and J genes are TRBV4-3 and TRBJ2-1, with 7 bases lining up with TRBD2. Germline-derived CDR1 and CDR2 are LGHNA and YSLEER. The V gene end was trimmed by 5 bases and the J gene end by 5 bases; junction bases not matched to a gene: 3. The CDR3 runs to 13 residues. The CDR3 region is CASSFREDNEQFF. The CDR3 region has the DNA TGCGCCAGCAGCTTCCGGGAGGACAATGAGCAGTTCTTC.

Worth noting for this clonotype: Just one base apart from a much larger clone, this may be a read error. The chain recombines TRBV20-1 with TRBJ1-5, with D possibly being TRBD1 (5 bases). The germline CDR1 and CDR2 sequences are DFQATT and SNEGSKA (reference sequence). The CDR3 runs to 13 residues. Trimming took off 2 bases at V and 11 bases at J, with 16 bases between the two ends. CDR3 region: CSARPPRDGTQHF. Here the CDR3 DNA reads TGCAGTGCTAGACCGCCCAGGGATGGCACCCAGCATTTT.

This clonotype was counted between two and nine times. The chain is built from TRBV10-3 and TRBJ2-7; the D gene is possibly TRBD1 (6 bases). The V end lost 4 bases, the J end lost 2 bases, and 18 bases lay between the germline ends. This CDR3 contains 16 residues. Germline-derived CDR1 and CDR2 are ENHRY and SYGVKD. CDR3 bases: TGTGCCATCAGTGCCGCCGCAGGGGCGAAGACCTACGAGCAGTACTTC. Protein: CAISAAAGAKTYEQYF.

The chain is built from TRBV29-1 and TRBJ1-1; perhaps TRBD1 as D (6 bases). V shed 5 bases and J shed 10 bases, with 20 bases lying between them. The germline V gene encodes CDR1 SQVTM and CDR2 ANQGSEA. The CDR3 loop spans 13 amino acids. In DNA form, the CDR3 reads TGCAGCGTTCAGGACAGTCTGGGCTTCGGAGCTTTCTTT. As protein: CSVQDSLGFGAFF.

In this sample, this clonotype turned up once. It may be a read error: a sequence one base away is much more abundant. The rearrangement uses TRBV29-1 and TRBJ1-2; D might be TRBD1 (6 bases). Germline assignment: CDR1 SQVTM and CDR2 ANQGSEA. This CDR3 contains 14 residues. The CDR3 loop is CSVTRQGNRYGHTF. The DNA for the CDR3 is TGCAGCGTGACTAGGCAGGGGAACCGCTATGGCCACACCTTC.